Listed here are 16 T cell receptor beta chains from one sample, sequenced in a study of identical twins. TCRdb re-derived calls from the 5' RACE reads in MiXCR, one entry per CDR3 protein. The repertoire consists of about 660,000 distinct CDR3 sequences, with less than 10% occurring once and the leading ten covering roughly 0.97%. Separately, the same data were catalogued under a study of yellow fever vaccine responses in identical twins.

The source material was PBMCs. The receptors were gathered from a woman aged 18-29 years in good health.

The chain is built from TRBV19 and TRBJ2-7; D is unclear. The CDR3 totals 12 residues. Germline V gene data show CDR1 as LNHDA and CDR2 as SQIVND (reference sequence). With 8 bases removed from V and 7 bases from J, the gap between germline ends came to 15 bases. In nucleotides, the CDR3 is TGTGCCAGTGCCCAGTCCCGACATGAGCAGTACTTC. Its protein is CASAQSRHEQYF.

The chain joins TRBV4-1 to TRBJ2-3, with a possible D match to TRBD2 (6 bases). V was trimmed by 3 bases and J by 2 bases, leaving 21 bases between them. The length of the CDR3 is 18 residues. Germline-derived CDR1 and CDR2 are MGHRA and YSYEKL. The CDR3 bases are TGCGCCAGCAGCCAGGACATCCGCGGGACGGCTATCACAGATACGCAGTATTTT. Its protein is CASSQDIRGTAITDTQYF.

This clonotype was observed a few times. The rearrangement links TRBV15 to TRBJ1-4; 8 bases are shared with TRBD1. Losses at the gene ends were 0 bases for V and 1 base for J; bases not matched to a gene: 7. The CDR3 is 18 residues long. Germline CDR1 reads LNHNV; CDR2 reads YYDKDF (reference sequence). The CDR3 here is CATSREFRTGLTNEKLFF. The CDR3 DNA reads as TGTGCCACCAGCAGAGAATTCCGGACAGGGCTAACTAATGAAAAACTGTTTTTT. Supplemented by reference TRBV15 and TRBJ1-4, the full variable domain reads DAMVIQNPRYQVTQFGKPVTLSCSQTLNHNVMYWYQQKSSQAPKLLFHYYDKDFNNEADTPDNFQSRRPNTSFCFLDIRSPGLGDTAMYLCATSREFRTGLTNEKLFFGSGTQLSVL.

This clonotype appeared many times. The CDR3 loop reads CASSFRLAGSSYNEQFF. The CDR3 DNA reads as TGCGCCAGCAGCTTTCGCCTAGCGGGAAGCTCCTACAATGAGCAGTTCTTC. This sequence joins TRBV5-1 and TRBJ2-1; TRBD2 aligns across 9 bases. The CDR3 spans 17 residues. Germline V lookup: CDR1 SGHRS, CDR2 YFSETQ. With 2 bases clipped from V and 0 bases from J, the junction kept 6 bases outside the gene matches.

The chain combines TRBV6-5 with TRBJ2-1; possible D gene TRBD2, 5 bases. The CDR3 covers 15 residues. Germline CDR1 is MNHEY and CDR2 is SVGAGI. V was trimmed by 0 bases and J by 0 bases, leaving 6 bases between them. CDR3 coding DNA: TGTGCCAGCAGTTACTCAGCGGACTCCTACAATGAGCAGTTCTTC. Translating it yields CASSYSADSYNEQFF.

The CDR3 DNA reads TGCGCCAGCAGCCCAGGGAGCGGGGGAGATACGCAGTATTTT. Its translation is CASSPGSGGDTQYF. The J gene is TRBJ2-3, the V gene TRBV5-1, with TRBD2 matching over 8 bases. CDR3 size: 14 residues. V gave up 4 bases and J gave up 5 bases; unmatched junction bases: 6. CDR1 and CDR2 from the germline V gene are SGHRS and YFSETQ.

This clonotype has a handful of counts. The CDR3 protein is CASSQVGRGNPGANVLTF. Here the CDR3 DNA reads TGCGCCAGCAGCCAAGTGGGACGGGGGAACCCTGGGGCCAACGTCCTGACTTTC. The J gene is TRBJ2-6, the V gene TRBV4-3; TRBD2 might be the D (6 bases). This CDR3 contains 18 residues. The germline V gene has CDR1 LGHNA and CDR2 YSLEER. Trimming stripped 1 base from V and 2 bases from J, with 15 bases between.

The genes are TRBV20-1 and TRBJ2-5; 10 positions agree with TRBD2. The ends lost 6 bases at V and 5 bases at J; junction bases unmatched: 18. The germline CDR1 and CDR2 sequences are DFQATT and SNEGSKA (reference sequence). The CDR3 spans 17 residues. The CDR3 is CSATSEAGGPLGETQYF. CDR3 coding DNA: TGCAGTGCCACGTCGGAAGCGGGAGGGCCACTGGGGGAGACCCAGTACTTC.

This chain joins TRBV2 and TRBJ1-6; 7 nucleotides line up with TRBD1. The CDR3 is 15 amino acids. V shed 6 bases, J shed 6 bases, and the junction held 8 bases outside the gene matches. Germline assignment: CDR1 SNHLY and CDR2 FYNNEI. This CDR3 is CASRKEGQSNSPLHF. CDR3 bases: TGTGCCAGCAGGAAAGAGGGACAGAGTAATTCACCCCTCCACTTT.

V gene TRBV4-3 combines with J gene TRBJ2-5, with 8 bases matching TRBD1. The CDR3 consists of 15 residues. Per the germline V gene, CDR1 is LGHNA and CDR2 is YSLEER. The V segment lost 4 bases and the J segment 5 bases; nucleotides outside the gene matches: 9. The CDR3 here is CASSPKAGGKETQYF. The CDR3 nucleotides are TGCGCCAGCAGCCCCAAGGCAGGGGGCAAGGAGACCCAGTACTTC.

This clonotype appeared many times. The chain joins TRBV5-1 to TRBJ2-3; the D gene is possibly TRBD2 (6 bases). Trimming pared 4 bases from V and 3 bases from J, leaving 15 bases between. Germline V gives CDR1 SGHRS, CDR2 YFSETQ. This CDR3 comprises 15 residues. The CDR3 coding sequence is TGCGCCAGCAGCGGTGGGACCGGGGGAACAGATACGCAGTATTTT. It yields the protein CASSGGTGGTDTQYF.

This clonotype was detected ten times or more. This rearrangement joins TRBV6-2 or TRBV6-3 to TRBJ2-3, with D perhaps TRBD2 (8 bases). Germline V gene sequence: CDR1 MNHEY, CDR2 SVGEGT. The V end was cut by 2 bases, the J end by 6 bases, with 30 bases between. CDR3 size: 20 residues. The DNA of the CDR3 is TGTGCCAGCAGTTACACTTACCGACAGGGACGGGGCGGGAGGAACGATACGCAGTATTTT. Encoded protein: CASSYTYRQGRGGRNDTQYF.

The V and J genes are TRBV5-1 and TRBJ2-3; TRBD2 is a possible D gene (6 bases). The CDR3 runs 15 residues. V was cut by 2 bases and J by 2 bases, with 12 bases left in between. Germline V gene sequence: CDR1 SGHRS, CDR2 YFSETQ. The CDR3 DNA sequence: TGCGCCAGCAGCTTTCGGGGGTTTACCACAGATACGCAGTATTTT. The encoded protein is CASSFRGFTTDTQYF.

The rearrangement links TRBV3-1 to TRBJ1-5, with D hard to call. Looked up from germline, CDR1 is LGHDT and CDR2 is YNNKEL (reference sequence). CDR3 length equals 14 residues. V dropped 1 base and J dropped 8 bases, with 12 bases sitting between them. Here the CDR3 reads CASSQVAGLKPQHF. The DNA for the CDR3 is TGTGCCAGCAGCCAAGTGGCCGGGTTGAAGCCCCAGCATTTT.

This clonotype was counted between two and nine times. This chain joins TRBV6-5 and TRBJ2-1; no clear D gene. The V gene's germline CDR1 is MNHEY and CDR2 SVGAGI. The CDR3 covers 16 residues. The ends were cut back, 0 bases at V and 4 bases at J, with 13 bases in the middle. This chain's CDR3 is CASSYSRPSQYNEQFF. Here the CDR3 DNA reads TGTGCCAGCAGTTACTCGAGACCATCTCAATACAATGAGCAGTTCTTC.

This clonotype was seen a few times. This chain links TRBV6-1 with TRBJ2-5; perhaps TRBD1 as D (5 bases). Germline assignment: CDR1 MNHNS and CDR2 SASEGT. Trimming cost V 8 bases and J 6 bases, with 19 bases left between them. CDR3 length: 14 amino acids. The CDR3 sequence: CASGRDSSLKTQYF. In nucleotides, the CDR3 is TGTGCCAGCGGGCGTGACAGTTCGTTGAAGACCCAGTACTTC.